This T cell receptor (beta chain) was profiled in a study of blood T cell repertoires in COVID-19. The wider study: There were acute and convalescent COVID-19 samples, and they came from the United States, Italy and Spain. In each case, the material was cDNA or gDNA derived from T cells, B-cell-depleted T cells, or PBMCs.

Study processing details: From reference gene primer amplification, estimates of nucleated cell counts were derived. This table comes from immunoSEQ multiplex PCR, and its TCRdb copy is limited to in-frame clones, with some not included. The D gene and trimming were derived from the DNA, and the V and J assignments and clone size from that table. The sample includes roughly 250,000 clones, 75% to 85% seen only once; the top ten take around 4.7%. This clone has only a few counts. The TCR originated in a woman aged 70-85 years with acute or convalescent COVID-19. Sequencing was carried out using peripheral blood.

The CDR3 reads CASSVGTGVRTDTQYF. CDR3 DNA sequence: TGTGCCAGCAGCGTCGGGACAGGGGTTAGGACAGATACGCAGTATTTT. The V and J genes are TRBV9 and TRBJ2-3; TRBD1 agrees at 10 bases. Trimming cost V 2 bases and J 3 bases; bases outside gene matches: 6. Germline CDR1 and CDR2: SGDLS and YYNGEE. The CDR3 is 16 residues long.